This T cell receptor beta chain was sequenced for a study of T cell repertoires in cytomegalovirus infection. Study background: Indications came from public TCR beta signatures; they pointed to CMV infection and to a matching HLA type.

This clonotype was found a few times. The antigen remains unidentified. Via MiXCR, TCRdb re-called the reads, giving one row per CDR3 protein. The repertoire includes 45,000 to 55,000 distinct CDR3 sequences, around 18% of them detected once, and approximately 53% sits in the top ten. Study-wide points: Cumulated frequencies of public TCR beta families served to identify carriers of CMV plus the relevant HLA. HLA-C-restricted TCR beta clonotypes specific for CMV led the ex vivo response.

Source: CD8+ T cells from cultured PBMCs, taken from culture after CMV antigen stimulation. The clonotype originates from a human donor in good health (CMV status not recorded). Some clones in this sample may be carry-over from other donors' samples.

The CDR3 region has the DNA TGTGCCAGCAGCTTAACCGGGACCTCCAATGGCTACACCTTC. Translated: CASSLTGTSNGYTF. This chain links TRBV7-6 with TRBJ1-2; possible D gene TRBD1, 5 bases. Trimming removed 2 bases from V and 6 bases from J, with 13 bases in between. The length of the CDR3 is 14 residues. The V gene's germline CDR1 is SGHVS and CDR2 FNYEAQ.